Listed below are T cell receptor beta chains from one sample, sequenced in a study of PD-L1 blockade in urothelial cancer. Clones were read by immunoSEQ multiplex PCR, and TCRdb kept only the in-frame ones, dropping some. The repertoire holds around 66,000 clones, with 88% as singletons. This material consisted of PBMCs, taken around atezolizumab (anti-PD-L1) treatment. These TCRs come from a man between 60 and 75 years old with urothelial cancer. The CDR3 runs from the conserved cysteine through the conserved F or W. Fields, in order: J gene, clone size, V gene, D gene, CDR3 protein, CDR3 DNA. A D gene is named only where the DNA matches it firmly. Expanded clones are given a class, and other clones once, few, many or no size at all.

j_gene: TRBJ1-2; abundance: NA; v_gene: TRBV5-6; d_gene: NA; CDR3aa: CASSFTGRGYTF; CDR3nt: TGTGCCAGCAGCTTTACAGGGCGAGGCTACACCTTC
j_gene: TRBJ2-7; abundance: NA; v_gene: TRBV7-9; d_gene: TRBD1; CDR3aa: CASSLSRQGAREQYF; CDR3nt: TGTGCCAGCAGCTTATCGAGGCAGGGGGCACGCGAGCAGTACTTC
j_gene: TRBJ2-7; abundance: NA; v_gene: TRBV30; d_gene: NA; CDR3aa: CAWSKLRGRDLSHEQYF; CDR3nt: TGTGCCTGGAGTAAATTAAGGGGCCGAGATCTGTCCCACGAGCAGTACTTC
j_gene: TRBJ2-3; abundance: NA; v_gene: TRBV19; d_gene: TRBD2; CDR3aa: CASSHATSGSTDTQYF; CDR3nt: TGTGCCAGTAGTCATGCTACTAGCGGGAGCACAGATACGCAGTATTTT
j_gene: TRBJ2-7; abundance: once; v_gene: TRBV5-1; d_gene: NA; CDR3aa: CASSREGYEQYF; CDR3nt: TGCGCCAGCAGCCGAGAGGGCTACGAGCAGTACTTC
j_gene: TRBJ2-5; abundance: NA; v_gene: TRBV7-9; d_gene: NA; CDR3aa: CASSDAGWEETQYF; CDR3nt: TGTGCCAGCAGCGACGCAGGGTGGGAAGAGACCCAGTACTTC
j_gene: TRBJ2-7; abundance: few; v_gene: TRBV28; d_gene: NA; CDR3aa: CASSLVVGSRTSYEQYF; CDR3nt: TGTGCCAGCAGTTTAGTGGTCGGGTCAAGAACCTCCTACGAGCAGTACTTC
j_gene: TRBJ1-1; abundance: NA; v_gene: TRBV27; d_gene: NA; CDR3aa: CASSHRNRWWIYTEAFF; CDR3nt: TGTGCCAGCAGCCACAGGAACAGGTGGTGGATCTACACTGAAGCTTTCTTT
j_gene: TRBJ1-1; abundance: NA; v_gene: TRBV7-8; d_gene: NA; CDR3aa: CASSSGGRVNTEAFF; CDR3nt: TGTGCCAGCAGCTCCGGGGGACGGGTGAACACTGAAGCTTTCTTT
j_gene: TRBJ1-2; abundance: NA; v_gene: TRBV20-1; d_gene: NA; CDR3aa: CSARSGYGYTF; CDR3nt: TGCAGTGCTCGATCGGGGTATGGCTACACCTTC
j_gene: TRBJ1-2; abundance: NA; v_gene: TRBV29-1; d_gene: TRBD1; CDR3aa: CSFGQDYGYTF; CDR3nt: TGCAGCTTCGGACAGGACTATGGCTACACCTTC
j_gene: TRBJ1-2; abundance: NA; v_gene: TRBV29-1; d_gene: TRBD1; CDR3aa: CSAVGQGPLKNGYTF; CDR3nt: TGCAGCGCCGTGGGACAGGGGCCGCTTAAAAATGGCTACACCTTC
j_gene: TRBJ2-7; abundance: NA; v_gene: TRBV7-2; d_gene: TRBD2; CDR3aa: CASSLAGGGGPYEQYF; CDR3nt: TGTGCCAGCAGCTTAGCGGGTGGCGGGGGACCTTACGAGCAGTACTTC
j_gene: TRBJ2-3; abundance: NA; v_gene: TRBV11-3; d_gene: TRBD2; CDR3aa: CASSLWTSGGTDTQYF; CDR3nt: TGTGCCAGCAGCCTCTGGACTAGCGGGGGCACAGATACGCAGTATTTT
j_gene: TRBJ2-7; abundance: NA; v_gene: TRBV28; d_gene: TRBD1; CDR3aa: CASSLRDRGRRGYEQYF; CDR3nt: TGTGCCAGCAGTTTGAGGGACAGGGGGCGCCGGGGCTACGAGCAGTACTTC
j_gene: TRBJ2-5; abundance: once; v_gene: TRBV9; d_gene: TRBD2; CDR3aa: CASSVSSGSTETQYF; CDR3nt: TGTGCCAGCAGCGTGAGTAGCGGGAGTACAGAGACCCAGTACTTC
j_gene: TRBJ1-4; abundance: NA; v_gene: TRBV10-3; d_gene: TRBD1; CDR3aa: CAIRAGTGTTNEKLFF; CDR3nt: TGTGCCATCAGGGCCGGGACAGGGACCACTAATGAAAAACTGTTTTTT
j_gene: TRBJ1-1; abundance: NA; v_gene: TRBV28; d_gene: NA; CDR3aa: CASGERLVGTEAFF; CDR3nt: TGTGCCAGCGGAGAAAGGTTGGTCGGCACTGAAGCTTTCTTT
j_gene: TRBJ2-7; abundance: NA; v_gene: TRBV28; d_gene: TRBD2; CDR3aa: CASSAGTSGKYEQYF; CDR3nt: TGTGCCAGCAGTGCCGGGACTAGCGGAAAATACGAGCAGTACTTC
j_gene: TRBJ2-3; abundance: NA; v_gene: TRBV2; d_gene: TRBD2; CDR3aa: CASRLAGGDTQYF; CDR3nt: TGTGCCAGCAGACTAGCGGGGGGGGATACGCAGTATTTT
j_gene: TRBJ2-7; abundance: NA; v_gene: TRBV5-6; d_gene: TRBD1; CDR3aa: CASSFQGAYEQYF; CDR3nt: TGTGCCAGCAGCTTCCAGGGGGCCTACGAGCAGTACTTC
j_gene: TRBJ2-7; abundance: NA; v_gene: TRBV19; d_gene: TRBD1; CDR3aa: CASSGQGAINEQYF; CDR3nt: TGTGCCAGTAGCGGACAGGGGGCGATCAACGAGCAGTACTTC
j_gene: TRBJ2-5; abundance: NA; v_gene: TRBV14; d_gene: NA; CDR3aa: CASSQGRFAVKAQYF; CDR3nt: TGTGCCAGCAGCCAAGGACGGTTCGCGGTGAAGGCCCAGTACTTC
j_gene: TRBJ2-1; abundance: NA; v_gene: TRBV5-1; d_gene: NA; CDR3aa: CASSPLAGGAAGVYNEQFF; CDR3nt: TGCGCCAGCAGCCCCCTGGCAGGGGGGGCAGCGGGGGTTTACAATGAGCAGTTCTTC
j_gene: TRBJ2-6; abundance: NA; v_gene: TRBV18; d_gene: NA; CDR3aa: CASPLADSSGANVLTF; CDR3nt: TGTGCCAGCCCCCTGGCAGACAGCTCTGGGGCCAACGTCCTGACTTTC
j_gene: TRBJ2-7; abundance: NA; v_gene: TRBV28; d_gene: TRBD2; CDR3aa: CASSTWTSGKSYEQYF; CDR3nt: TGTGCCAGCAGTACCTGGACTAGCGGGAAGTCCTACGAGCAGTACTTC
j_gene: TRBJ2-2; abundance: few; v_gene: TRBV7-9; d_gene: NA; CDR3aa: CASSSPGTPNTGELFF; CDR3nt: TGTGCCAGCAGCTCCCCCGGGACACCAAACACCGGGGAGCTGTTTTTT
j_gene: TRBJ2-7; abundance: few; v_gene: TRBV28; d_gene: TRBD2; CDR3aa: CASSLQASGIYEQYF; CDR3nt: TGTGCCAGCAGTTTGCAGGCTAGCGGAATCTACGAGCAGTACTTC
j_gene: TRBJ1-2; abundance: NA; v_gene: TRBV10-3; d_gene: NA; CDR3aa: CAISVNSLNYGYTF; CDR3nt: TGTGCCATCAGTGTCAACAGCCTTAACTATGGCTACACCTTC
j_gene: TRBJ1-2; abundance: NA; v_gene: TRBV4-1; d_gene: NA; CDR3aa: CASSHGGGLDGYTF; CDR3nt: TGCGCCAGCAGCCATGGGGGGGGGCTCGATGGCTACACCTTC
j_gene: TRBJ1-3; abundance: once; v_gene: TRBV4-3; d_gene: NA; CDR3aa: CASSQITGSSGNTIYF; CDR3nt: TGCGCCAGCAGCCAAATAACAGGGAGCTCTGGAAACACCATATATTTT
j_gene: TRBJ1-2; abundance: NA; v_gene: TRBV27; d_gene: TRBD1; CDR3aa: CASKGGFAGYTF; CDR3nt: TGTGCCAGCAAAGGGGGCTTCGCTGGCTACACCTTC
j_gene: TRBJ2-1; abundance: NA; v_gene: TRBV30; d_gene: NA; CDR3aa: CAWRPDSYEQFF; CDR3nt: TGTGCCTGGAGGCCTGACAGCTACGAGCAGTTCTTC
j_gene: TRBJ2-1; abundance: few; v_gene: TRBV18; d_gene: TRBD2; CDR3aa: CASSPGLAGEQFF; CDR3nt: TGTGCCAGCTCACCGGGACTAGCTGGTGAGCAGTTCTTC
j_gene: TRBJ1-2; abundance: NA; v_gene: TRBV5-1; d_gene: TRBD1; CDR3aa: CASRLTGADYGYTF; CDR3nt: TGCGCCAGCAGACTTACAGGGGCGGACTATGGCTACACCTTC
j_gene: TRBJ2-1; abundance: NA; v_gene: TRBV4-1; d_gene: TRBD1; CDR3aa: CASSQGRTGGWNEQFF; CDR3nt: TGCGCCAGCAGCCAAGGGAGGACAGGGGGCTGGAATGAGCAGTTCTTC
j_gene: TRBJ1-1; abundance: NA; v_gene: TRBV5-1; d_gene: NA; CDR3aa: CASSTGRNTEAFF; CDR3nt: TGCGCCAGCAGCACGGGAAGGAACACTGAAGCTTTCTTT
j_gene: TRBJ2-4; abundance: NA; v_gene: TRBV4-2; d_gene: TRBD2; CDR3aa: CASSQASGIAGNKNIQYF; CDR3nt: TGTGCCAGCAGCCAAGCCAGCGGGATAGCGGGCAACAAAAACATTCAGTACTTC
j_gene: TRBJ2-1; abundance: NA; v_gene: TRBV5-4; d_gene: TRBD1; CDR3aa: CASRARTGFYNEQFF; CDR3nt: TGTGCCAGCAGAGCCAGGACAGGTTTTTACAATGAGCAGTTCTTC
j_gene: TRBJ2-5; abundance: NA; v_gene: TRBV2; d_gene: NA; CDR3aa: CASEQGMETQYF; CDR3nt: TGTGCCAGCGAACAGGGTATGGAGACCCAGTACTTC
j_gene: TRBJ2-7; abundance: NA; v_gene: TRBV28; d_gene: NA; CDR3aa: CASSFKGVSYEQYF; CDR3nt: TGTGCCAGCAGTTTTAAGGGGGTCTCCTACGAGCAGTACTTC
j_gene: TRBJ2-3; abundance: NA; v_gene: TRBV19; d_gene: NA; CDR3aa: CASSISGTDTQYF; CDR3nt: TGTGCCAGTAGTATATCGGGGACAGATACGCAGTATTTT
j_gene: TRBJ1-5; abundance: NA; v_gene: TRBV2; d_gene: NA; CDR3aa: CASSLRTAIRMDQPQHF; CDR3nt: TGTGCCAGCTCCCTTAGGACAGCGATAAGAATGGATCAGCCCCAGCATTTT
j_gene: TRBJ1-1; abundance: NA; v_gene: TRBV2; d_gene: NA; CDR3aa: CASVQNTEAFF; CDR3nt: TGTGCCAGCGTACAGAACACTGAAGCTTTCTTT
j_gene: TRBJ2-1; abundance: NA; v_gene: TRBV23-1; d_gene: NA; CDR3aa: CASSAPYSSPDSNEQFF; CDR3nt: TGCGCCAGCAGTGCTCCTTATAGCTCCCCAGACTCGAACGAGCAGTTCTTC
j_gene: TRBJ1-1; abundance: NA; v_gene: TRBV4-1; d_gene: NA; CDR3aa: CASSHSGTLVLMNTEAFF; CDR3nt: TGCGCCAGCAGCCACTCCGGGACACTGGTTTTAATGAACACTGAAGCTTTCTTT